The clone carrying this T cell receptor (beta chain) was found a few times. Its antigen is as yet unknown. Between the trimmed V and J ends, which lost 11 bases and 0 bases, there was a span of 12 bases. The CDR3 totals 13 residues. CDR1 and CDR2 (germline): SGHTA, FQGNSA. TCRdb itself ran the 5' RACE reads through MiXCR, one entry per CDR3 protein. The sample has roughly 230,000 distinct CDR3 sequences, roughly 8.7% seen once. The data stem from a study of identical twins. Study-level findings and limits: Insertion counts were lower in abundant cord blood beta clonotypes, a trend that memory repertoires did not show. Out-of-frame alpha sequences common to twins exhibited an excess of low generation probability.

The sample also formed part of further work on yellow fever vaccine responses in identical twins.

The chain has TRBV7-2 and TRBJ2-3; D may be TRBD1 or TRBD2 (5 bases each). Material: CD8+ T cells sorted from blood. The receptor was isolated from a young woman in good health. The CDR3 nucleotides read TGTGCCTGCCGGGGCAGTAGCACAGATACGCAGTATTTT. It encodes CACRGSSTDTQYF.